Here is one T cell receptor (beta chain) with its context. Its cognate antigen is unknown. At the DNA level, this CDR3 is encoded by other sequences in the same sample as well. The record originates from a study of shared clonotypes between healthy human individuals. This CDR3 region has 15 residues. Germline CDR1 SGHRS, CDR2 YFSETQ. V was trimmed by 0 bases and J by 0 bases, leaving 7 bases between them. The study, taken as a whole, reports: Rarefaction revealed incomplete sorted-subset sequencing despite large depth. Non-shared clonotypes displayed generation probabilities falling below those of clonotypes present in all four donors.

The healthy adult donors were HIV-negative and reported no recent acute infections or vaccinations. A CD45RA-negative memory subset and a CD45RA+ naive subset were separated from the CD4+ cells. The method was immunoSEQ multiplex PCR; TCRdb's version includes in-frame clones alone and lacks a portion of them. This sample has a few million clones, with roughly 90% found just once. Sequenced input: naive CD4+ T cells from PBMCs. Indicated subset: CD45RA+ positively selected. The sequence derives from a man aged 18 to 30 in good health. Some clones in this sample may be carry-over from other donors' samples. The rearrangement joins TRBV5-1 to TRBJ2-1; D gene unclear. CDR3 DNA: TGCGCCAGCAGCTTGGCACGGAGCTCCTACAATGAGCAGTTCTTC. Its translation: CASSLARSSYNEQFF.